These 18 T cell receptor beta chains came from one sample sequenced in a study of blood T cell repertoires in COVID-19. The assay was immunoSEQ multiplex PCR, and TCRdb's table has in-frame clones only and misses some. Here the sample spans 100,000 to 130,000 clones, roughly 90% being singletons. The specimen sequenced was peripheral blood. The receptors originated from a man aged 35-49 years with active or convalescent COVID-19.

This clone was seen only once. The chain recombines TRBV30 with TRBJ1-1; 7 bases align to TRBD1. This CDR3 comprises 13 residues. V dropped 8 bases and J dropped 1; count of bases not matched to a gene: 7. Germline V lookup: CDR1 GTSNPN, CDR2 SVGIG (reference sequence). The CDR3 DNA follows: TGTGCCGGAGAGGGACAGTCGAACACTGAAGCTTTCTTT. It codes for CAGEGQSNTEAFF.

The chain uses TRBV6-5 and TRBJ2-1; possible D gene TRBD2, 5 bases. The germline V gene has CDR1 MNHEY and CDR2 SVGAGI. The CDR3 has 16 residues. V was shortened by 2 bases and J by 6 bases, with 17 bases between the two germline ends. The CDR3 DNA follows: TGTGCCAGCAGTTACCGAAGGACTCCCCCAGCCAATGAGCAGTTCTTC. Translating it yields CASSYRRTPPANEQFF.

This chain connects TRBV2 to TRBJ1-3, with D hard to call. Trimming removed 5 bases from V and 0 bases from J, with 11 bases in between. Germline CDR1 SNHLY, CDR2 FYNNEI. The CDR3 covers 15 residues. CDR3 nucleotides: TGTGCCAGCAGTAGCTCTTTTAGCTCTGGAAACACCATATATTTT. Translation: CASSSSFSSGNTIYF.

CDR3 bases: TGTGCCAGCAGCATGCTTGGCGGGGGGAACACCGGGGAGCTGTTTTTT. Its translation: CASSMLGGGNTGELFF. The V call is TRBV9, the J call TRBJ2-2, with 7 bases that match TRBD2. V trimming: 4 bases; J trimming: 1 base; junction bases outside the gene matches: 7. The V gene's germline CDR1 is SGDLS and CDR2 YYNGEE. The length of the CDR3 is 16 residues.

The genes are TRBV6-5 and TRBJ1-2; TRBD1 matches at 12 bases. Germline values: CDR1 MNHEY, CDR2 SVGAGI. The CDR3 has 15 amino acids. Trimming at V came to 2 bases and at J to 8 bases, leaving 6 bases not matched to a gene. The CDR3 region has the DNA TGTGCCAGCAGTTACCTGGGACAGGGGGCGTACGGCTACACCTTC. Its translation: CASSYLGQGAYGYTF.

V gene TRBV28 combines with J gene TRBJ2-1, with D possibly being TRBD1 (6 bases). The CDR3 spans 15 residues. Germline V gives CDR1 MDHEN, CDR2 SYDVKM. With 6 bases removed from V and 9 bases from J, the gap between germline ends came to 21 bases. The DNA of the CDR3 is TGTGCCAGCAGGTCTGCTGGGGGCAAGCTCACTGAGCAGTTCTTC. As protein: CASRSAGGKLTEQFF.

The V call is TRBV4-3, the J call TRBJ2-3; TRBD2 might be the D (6 bases). Per the germline V gene, CDR1 is LGHNA and CDR2 is YSLEER. The CDR3 has 16 residues. Trimming shortened V by 1 base and J by 6 bases, and 17 bases separated the two germline ends. CDR3 nucleotide sequence: TGCGCCAGCAGCCAAGGAGCTGGCACTAGCAGCGATACGCAGTATTTT. Its protein product is CASSQGAGTSSDTQYF.

The chain joins TRBV28 to TRBJ2-4; possibly TRBD2 for D (5 bases). The germline CDR1 and CDR2 sequences are MDHEN and SYDVKM. The CDR3 sequence is 13 residues long. V dropped 5 bases and J dropped 8 bases, with 13 bases sitting between them. CDR3 sequence: CASSPPWGDIQYF. CDR3 in DNA: TGTGCCAGCAGTCCCCCGTGGGGAGACATTCAGTACTTC.

This clone was detected only once. J is TRBJ2-5 and V is TRBV14; 9 positions match TRBD2. After removal of 4 bases from V and 2 bases from J, the junction contained 8 bases not matched to a gene. The CDR3 runs 16 residues. CDR1 is SGHDN and CDR2 is FVKESK in the germline V gene. The CDR3 sequence: CASSRAGLALQETQYF. The CDR3 bases are TGTGCCAGCAGCCGGGCGGGACTAGCCTTACAAGAGACCCAGTACTTC. Variable domain in full (rest from reference TRBV14 and TRBJ2-5): EAGVTQFPSHSVIEKGQTVTLRCDPISGHDNLYWYRRVMGKEIKFLLHFVKESKQDESGMPNNRFLAERTGGTYSTLKVQPAELEDSGVYFCASSRAGLALQETQYFGPGTRLLVL.

DNA for the CDR3: TGTGCCATCTGGGGCAAGCGGGATTGGAGCTCCTACGAGCAGTACTTC. The encoded protein is CAIWGKRDWSSYEQYF. V is TRBV19 and J is TRBJ2-7; the match to TRBD2 covers 7 bases. The CDR3 runs 16 residues. V gave up 10 bases and J gave up 0 bases; unmatched junction bases: 15. From germline, CDR1 is LNHDA and CDR2 SQIVND (reference sequence).

CDR3 region: CASSFWPGTRVGYEQYF. In DNA, the CDR3 is TGTGCCAGCAGTTTTTGGCCAGGGACTAGGGTTGGCTACGAGCAGTACTTC. This chain connects TRBV28 to TRBJ2-7; 8 bases are a match to TRBD2. The CDR3 totals 17 residues. The trim removed 3 bases at V and 3 bases at J, leaving 13 bases unmatched. Germline loops: CDR1 MDHEN, CDR2 SYDVKM.

The chain joins TRBV10-1 to TRBJ2-3, with a weak D call TRBD1 (6 bases). Deletions cut 2 bases from V and 2 bases from J, with 8 bases between. Germline assignment: CDR1 WNHNN and CDR2 SYGVQD (reference sequence). This CDR3 is 14 amino acids long. The CDR3 nucleotides read TGCGCCAGCAGTGAGGGACAGTTCACAGATACGCAGTATTTT. Its protein is CASSEGQFTDTQYF.

This rearrangement joins TRBV14 to TRBJ2-3, with a weak D call TRBD2 (5 bases). CDR1 and CDR2 (germline): SGHDN, FVKESK. The ends were cut back, 1 base at V and 0 bases at J, with 8 bases in the middle. The CDR3 is 15 residues long. The CDR3 sequence is CASSQARTSTDTQYF. CDR3 nucleotide sequence: TGTGCCAGCAGCCAAGCAAGGACTAGCACAGATACGCAGTATTTT.

The chain is built from TRBV7-8 and TRBJ2-1, with 15 bases aligning to TRBD2. The CDR3 has 19 residues. The V segment lost 3 bases and the J segment 0 bases; nucleotides outside the gene matches: 6. Germline values: CDR1 SGHVS, CDR2 FQNEAQ. Written as DNA, the CDR3 is TGTGCCAGCAGCTTGCTTGGGACTAGCGGGGGGAGCTCCTACAATGAGCAGTTCTTC. Translation: CASSLLGTSGGSSYNEQFF.

The CDR3 region has the DNA TGTGCCAGCAGTTTGTTTGGGGGCCGAGTTGGAAACACCATATATTTT. Translation: CASSLFGGRVGNTIYF. The chain recombines TRBV28 with TRBJ1-3; possibly TRBD1 for D (6 bases). The CDR3 is 16 residues long. V shed 3 bases and J shed 3 bases, with 15 bases lying between them. Germline V lookup: CDR1 MDHEN, CDR2 SYDVKM. The variable domain in full, with the rest retrieved from reference TRBV28 and TRBJ1-3, is DVKVTQSSRYLVKRTGEKVFLECVQDMDHENMFWYRQDPGLGLRLIYFSYDVKMKEKGDIPEGYSVSREKKERFSLILESASTNQTSMYLCASSLFGGRVGNTIYFGEGSWLTVV.

This clone was found once. V usage is TRBV24-1 and J usage is TRBJ1-2; D unresolved. V was trimmed by 0 bases and J by 2 bases, leaving 6 bases between them. Germline CDR1 is KGHDR and CDR2 is SFDVKD. This CDR3 contains 14 residues. The CDR3 DNA reads as TGTGCCACCAGTGATTTGGGCAGGAACTATGGCTACACCTTC. Translation: CATSDLGRNYGYTF.

This chain connects TRBV2 to TRBJ2-1, with 8 bases matching TRBD2. Germline trimming cut 7 bases from V and 0 bases from J; bases unmatched to any gene: 2. Germline V gene sequence: CDR1 SNHLY, CDR2 FYNNEI. This CDR3 is built from 14 residues. CDR3 sequence: CASKSGSSYNEQFF. The CDR3 region has the DNA TGTGCCAGCAAAAGCGGGAGCTCCTACAATGAGCAGTTCTTC.

The gene calls are TRBV6-5 and TRBJ2-1, with 12 nucleotides matching TRBD2. This CDR3 comprises 15 residues. The germline V gene encodes CDR1 MNHEY and CDR2 SVGAGI. Trimming cost V 6 bases and J 7 bases; bases outside gene matches: 7. The CDR3 sequence is CASRLGTSGWNEQFF. The DNA of the CDR3 is TGTGCCAGCAGGCTCGGGACTAGCGGGTGGAATGAGCAGTTCTTC.